The clone carrying this T cell receptor (beta chain) showed up many times. Its cognate antigen is unknown. Germline V gives CDR1 MDHEN, CDR2 SYDVKM. This CDR3 comprises 16 residues. The ends were cut back, 0 bases at V and 3 bases at J, with 11 bases in the middle. Disease duration under 2 months; hyperthyroidism patients were aged 18 to 65. Thyroid ultrasound and orbital computed tomography, with clinical symptoms and serum thyroxine and TRAb, informed diagnoses. This record comes from a study of T cells in Graves' hyperthyroidism and ophthalmopathy. Findings and limits, study-wide: Among thyroid clonotypes expanded above 0.001, most also appeared in blood.

What was amplified from RNA transcripts were TCR beta CDR3 regions. The TCR CDR3 was amplified in a first-round RT-PCR using the HTBI primer set. TCRdb redid the calling of the multiplex PCR reads with MiXCR, one entry per CDR3 protein. Of 300,000 to 400,000 distinct CDR3 sequences in the sample, 20% to 25% were seen once. The chain joins TRBV28 to TRBJ1-4, with D maybe TRBD1 (6 bases). The TCR comes from a woman aged 50 to 60 with Graves' hyperthyroidism. The sequenced sample consisted of blood. CDR3 in DNA: TGTGCCAGCAGTTTATGGGGGGCAGGTTCTAATGAAAAACTGTTTTTT. This gives the protein CASSLWGAGSNEKLFF.